This entry lists 14 T cell receptor beta chains sequenced from one sample in a study of cytomegalovirus exposure and HLA in healthy donors (dated by TCRdb to about 2017). To prepare the library, the immunoSEQ multiplex PCR assay was applied. A mixture of 60 forward primers for TCR Vbeta segments and 13 reverse primers for TCR Jbeta segments was used in the multiplex PCR. In TCRdb, the immuneACCESS table is reduced to in-frame sequences with V and J assigned. These tables do not hold every clone; where another copy was compared, an unresolved V gene accounts for under half, and the others remain unexplained. The sample contains 100,000 or so clones, approximately 16% of them found a single time. The top ten clonotypes cover over 0.8% of the sample. Sequenced material: PBMCs. Receptors were obtained from a female donor in good health and CMV-seronegative.

The genes are TRBV7-2 and TRBJ2-7; 7 bases map to TRBD1. The CDR3 has 15 residues. Germline V gives CDR1 SGHTA, CDR2 FQGNSA. Losses at the gene ends were 7 bases for V and 0 bases for J; bases not matched to a gene: 9. The CDR3 is CASTVGQTRSYEQYF. CDR3 DNA sequence: TGTGCCAGCACTGTGGGACAGACACGCTCCTACGAGCAGTACTTC.

This clone was observed a few times. The V and J genes are TRBV9 and TRBJ2-2; 7 nucleotides align to TRBD1. This CDR3 is built from 15 residues. Germline loops: CDR1 SGDLS, CDR2 YYNGEE. V lost 3 bases to trimming and J lost 7 bases; unmatched junction nucleotides: 9. The CDR3 region is CASSEGTAPGGELFF. CDR3 nucleotides: TGTGCCAGCAGCGAGGGGACAGCCCCCGGCGGGGAGCTGTTTTTT.

This clone was observed a handful of times. This chain links TRBV30 with TRBJ2-3; TRBD2 matches at 8 bases. V lost 7 bases to trimming and J lost 3 bases; unmatched junction nucleotides: 15. Germline V gene data show CDR1 as GTSNPN and CDR2 as SVGIG (reference sequence). The CDR3 has 16 amino acids. The CDR3 nucleotides are TGTGCCTCCACCACGGGACTAGATATCCGGACAGATACGCAGTATTTT. This gives the protein CASTTGLDIRTDTQYF.

This clone was seen only a few times. Here the CDR3 DNA reads TGTGCCATCAGTCCACCGACAGGGGGCGCGGAGGCTTTCTTT. This encodes CAISPPTGGAEAFF. The V call is TRBV10-3, the J call TRBJ1-1; 10 nucleotides align to TRBD1. This CDR3 region has 14 residues. Germline V gene lookup returns CDR1 ENHRY and CDR2 SYGVKD. The junction had 11 bases not matched to a gene; V was cut back by 5 bases and J by 11 bases.

This clone has only a few counts. This chain uses TRBV29-1 with TRBJ2-2; tentative D call: TRBD2 (5 bases). The V end lost 6 bases, the J end lost 2 bases, and 16 bases lay between the germline ends. CDR3 length: 15 residues. Germline V gives CDR1 SQVTM, CDR2 ANQGSEA. The CDR3 reads CSVAYLTRNTGELFF. CDR3 DNA: TGCAGCGTCGCATACTTAACTAGAAACACCGGGGAGCTGTTTTTT.

V is TRBV10-3 and J is TRBJ1-1; TRBD1 matches 9 bases. After removal of 4 bases from V and 4 bases from J, the junction contained 1 base not matched to a gene. This CDR3 is built from 13 residues. Germline V gives CDR1 ENHRY, CDR2 SYGVKD. The CDR3 region has the DNA TGTGCCATCAGTGGGGGACAGGGCACTGAAGCTTTCTTT. Translated: CAISGGQGTEAFF.

This clone was observed a handful of times. A read error may account for a junction end that differs from germline. This rearrangement joins TRBV7-7 to TRBJ2-2; weak D call: TRBD1 (7 bases). In germline, CDR1 is SSHAT, CDR2 FNYEAQ (reference sequence). The CDR3 is made up of 15 amino acids. Written as DNA, the CDR3 is TGTGCTAGCAGTCTCGACAGGGCGGGAACCGGGGAGCTGTTTTTT. Translation gives CASSLDRAGTGELFF.

The chain couples TRBV2 to TRBJ2-3, with 7 bases that match TRBD2. The CDR3 loop spans 16 amino acids. Germline lookup yields CDR1 SNHLY and CDR2 FYNNEI. The J segment lost 3 bases and the V segment lost 1 base, leaving 7 bases of the junction unmatched. DNA for the CDR3: TGTGCCAGCAGTGAAGAGGCGGGGGACCCTACAGATACGCAGTATTTT. It codes for CASSEEAGDPTDTQYF.

The chain combines TRBV4-1 with TRBJ1-4; D is unresolved. The length of the CDR3 is 16 residues. Germline V gives CDR1 MGHRA, CDR2 YSYEKL. Trimming took 2 bases from V and 2 from J, leaving 12 bases between them. Here the CDR3 reads CASSQSEMRTNEKLFF. CDR3 bases: TGCGCCAGCAGCCAATCTGAGATGAGGACTAATGAAAAACTGTTTTTT.

In its sample, this clone was seen a few times. J is TRBJ1-1 and V is TRBV5-1; TRBD1 agrees at 8 bases. The V gene end was trimmed by 3 bases and the J gene end by 8 bases; junction bases not matched to a gene: 9. CDR1 is SGHRS and CDR2 is YFSETQ in the germline V gene. The CDR3 totals 14 residues. CDR3 sequence: CASSSRTGTPEAFF. DNA for the CDR3: TGCGCCAGCAGCTCGAGGACAGGGACCCCAGAAGCTTTCTTT.

This clone was seen only a few times. The V call is TRBV25-1, the J call TRBJ1-1; D might be TRBD1 (6 bases). In germline, CDR1 is MGHDK, CDR2 SYGVNS. V lost 1 base and J lost 5, with 17 bases in between. This CDR3 contains 16 residues. The CDR3 loop reads CASSEFGGRGGTEAFF. The CDR3 region has the DNA TGTGCCAGCAGTGAATTCGGCGGCAGGGGCGGAACTGAAGCTTTCTTT.

The rearrangement links TRBV4-3 to TRBJ2-1; 10 bases are shared with TRBD2. J was trimmed by 10 bases and V by 1 base; bases with no gene match: 7. Germline CDR1 and CDR2: LGHNA and YSLEER. The CDR3 sequence is 15 residues long. CDR3 DNA: TGCGCCAGCAGCCAAGGCGCAGCGGGAGGGCGGGAGCAGTTCTTC. Translation: CASSQGAAGGREQFF.

The chain joins TRBV28 to TRBJ2-5, with 7 positions matching TRBD2. This CDR3 is built from 15 residues. V was pared by 3 bases and J by 2 bases, with 6 bases of the junction left unmatched. Germline CDR1 and CDR2: MDHEN and SYDVKM. The CDR3 region is CASSLGGRDQETQYF. The CDR3 coding sequence is TGTGCCAGCAGTTTGGGCGGGAGAGATCAAGAGACCCAGTACTTC.

This chain uses TRBV5-4 with TRBJ2-3, with TRBD2 matching 11 bases. J lost 4 bases, V lost 2 bases, and 3 bases had no gene match. The germline gives CDR1 SGHNT, CDR2 YYREEE (reference sequence). CDR3 length equals 15 residues. The CDR3 bases are TGTGCCAGCAGCTTCGTAGCGGGAGGGGCAGATACGCAGTATTTT. Residues: CASSFVAGGADTQYF.